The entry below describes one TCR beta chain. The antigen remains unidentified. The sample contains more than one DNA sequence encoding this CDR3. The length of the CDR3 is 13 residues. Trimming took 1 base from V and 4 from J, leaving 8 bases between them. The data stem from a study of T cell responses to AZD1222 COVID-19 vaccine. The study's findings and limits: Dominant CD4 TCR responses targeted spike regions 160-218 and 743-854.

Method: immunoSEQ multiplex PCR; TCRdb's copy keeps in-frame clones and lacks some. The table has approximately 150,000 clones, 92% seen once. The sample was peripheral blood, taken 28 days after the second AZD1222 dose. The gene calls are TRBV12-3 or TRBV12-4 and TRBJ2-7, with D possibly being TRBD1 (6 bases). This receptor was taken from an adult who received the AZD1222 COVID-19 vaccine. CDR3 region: CASSLDRAYEQYF. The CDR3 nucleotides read TGTGCCAGCAGTTTAGACAGGGCTTACGAGCAGTACTTC.